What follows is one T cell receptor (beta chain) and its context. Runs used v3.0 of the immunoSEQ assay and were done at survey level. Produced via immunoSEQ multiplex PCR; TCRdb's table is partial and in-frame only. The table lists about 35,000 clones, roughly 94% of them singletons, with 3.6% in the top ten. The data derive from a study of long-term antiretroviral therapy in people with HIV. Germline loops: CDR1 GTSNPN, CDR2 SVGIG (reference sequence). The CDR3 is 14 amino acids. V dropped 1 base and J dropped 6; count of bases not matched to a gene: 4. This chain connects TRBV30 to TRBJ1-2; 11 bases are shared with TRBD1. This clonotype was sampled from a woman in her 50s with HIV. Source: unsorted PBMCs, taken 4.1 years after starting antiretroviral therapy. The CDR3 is CAWSGGTGGHGYTF. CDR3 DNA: TGTGCCTGGAGTGGGGGGACAGGGGGACATGGCTACACCTTC.